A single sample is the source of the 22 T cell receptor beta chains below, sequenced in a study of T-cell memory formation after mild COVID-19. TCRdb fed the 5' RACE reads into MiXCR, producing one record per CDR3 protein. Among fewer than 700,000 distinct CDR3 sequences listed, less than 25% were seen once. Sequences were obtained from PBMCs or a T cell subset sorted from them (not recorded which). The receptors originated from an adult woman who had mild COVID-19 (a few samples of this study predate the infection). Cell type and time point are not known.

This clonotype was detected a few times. CDR3 region: CASSLVAGTSYEQYF. Here the CDR3 DNA reads TGTGCCAGCAGCTTGGTGGCGGGGACCTCCTACGAGCAGTACTTC. The J gene is TRBJ2-7, the V gene TRBV5-4; D may be TRBD2 (6 bases). Trimming left V 0 bases short and J 0 bases short, with 10 bases between. CDR1 and CDR2 (germline): SGHNT, YYREEE (reference sequence). This CDR3 is 15 amino acids long.

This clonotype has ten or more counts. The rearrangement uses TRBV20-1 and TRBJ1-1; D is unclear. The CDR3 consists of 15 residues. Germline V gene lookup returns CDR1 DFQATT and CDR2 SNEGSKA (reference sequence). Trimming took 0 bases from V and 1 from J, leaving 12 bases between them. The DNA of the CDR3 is TGCAGTGCTAGAGATCCGCGGCAGCCGAACACTGAAGCTTTCTTT. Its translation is CSARDPRQPNTEAFF.

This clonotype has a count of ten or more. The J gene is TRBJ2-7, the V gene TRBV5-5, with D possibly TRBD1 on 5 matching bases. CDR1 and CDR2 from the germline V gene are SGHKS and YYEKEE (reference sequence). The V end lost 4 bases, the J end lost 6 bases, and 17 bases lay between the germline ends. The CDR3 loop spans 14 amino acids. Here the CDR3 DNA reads TGTGCCAGCAGCCCAACAGGAATGGGGTTCGAGCAGTACTTC. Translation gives CASSPTGMGFEQYF. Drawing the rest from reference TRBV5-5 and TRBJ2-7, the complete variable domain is DAGVTQSPTHLIKTRGQQVTLRCSPISGHKSVSWYQQVLGQGPQFIFQYYEKEERGRGNFPDRFSARQFPNYSSELNVNALLLGDSALYLCASSPTGMGFEQYFGPGTRLTVT.

The CDR3 DNA follows: TGTGCCAGCAGTTTCGCGCGTGCAACTAATGAAAAACTGTTTTTT. It translates to CASSFARATNEKLFF. The genes are TRBV11-2 and TRBJ1-4; D unclear. The V gene's germline CDR1 is SGHAT and CDR2 FQNNGV. The CDR3 contains 15 residues. V was trimmed by 6 bases and J by 0 bases, leaving 11 bases between them.

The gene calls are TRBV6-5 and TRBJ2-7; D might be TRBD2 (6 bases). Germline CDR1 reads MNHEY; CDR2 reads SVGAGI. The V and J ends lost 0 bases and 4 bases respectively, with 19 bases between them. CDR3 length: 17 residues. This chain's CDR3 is CASSYSTRDILLYEQYF. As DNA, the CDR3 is TGTGCCAGCAGTTACTCGACGCGGGATATTCTTCTGTACGAGCAGTACTTC.

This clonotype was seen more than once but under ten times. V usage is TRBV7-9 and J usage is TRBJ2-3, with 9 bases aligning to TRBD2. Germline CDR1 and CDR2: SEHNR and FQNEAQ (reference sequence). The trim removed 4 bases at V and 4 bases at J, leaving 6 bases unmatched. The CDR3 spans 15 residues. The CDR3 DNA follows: TGTGCCAGCAGCTCCATAGCGGGAGAGGCAGATACGCAGTATTTT. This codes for CASSSIAGEADTQYF.

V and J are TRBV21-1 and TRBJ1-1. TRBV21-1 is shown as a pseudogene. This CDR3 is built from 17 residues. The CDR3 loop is CASSKLYTLAWDTEAFF. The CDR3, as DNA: TGTGCCAGCAGCAAATTGTACACCCTTGCTTGGGACACTGAAGCTTTCTTT.

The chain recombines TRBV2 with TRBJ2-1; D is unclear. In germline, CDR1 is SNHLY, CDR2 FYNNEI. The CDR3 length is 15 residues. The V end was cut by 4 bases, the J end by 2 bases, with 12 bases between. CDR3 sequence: CASSGWDPAYNEQFF. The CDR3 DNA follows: TGTGCCAGCAGTGGGTGGGATCCGGCCTACAATGAGCAGTTCTTC. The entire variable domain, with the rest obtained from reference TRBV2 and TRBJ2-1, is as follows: EPEVTQTPSHQVTQMGQEVILRCVPISNHLYFYWYRQILGQKVEFLVSFYNNEISEKSEIFDDQFSVERPDGSNFTLKIRSTKLEDSAMYFCASSGWDPAYNEQFFGPGTRLTVL.

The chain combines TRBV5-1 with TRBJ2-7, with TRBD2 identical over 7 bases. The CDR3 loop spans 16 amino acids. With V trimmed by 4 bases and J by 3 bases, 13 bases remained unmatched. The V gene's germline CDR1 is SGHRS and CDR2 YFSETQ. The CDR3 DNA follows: TGCGCCAGCAGCCCGGGGCGACTGAGCGGGAACTACGAGCAGTACTTC. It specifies CASSPGRLSGNYEQYF.

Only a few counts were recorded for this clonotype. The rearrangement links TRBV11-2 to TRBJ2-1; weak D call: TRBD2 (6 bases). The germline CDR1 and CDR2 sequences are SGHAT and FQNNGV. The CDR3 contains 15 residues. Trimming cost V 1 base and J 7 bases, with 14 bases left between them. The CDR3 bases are TGTGCCAGCAGCTTAGTTGGTAGCGGTAGTAATGAGCAGTTCTTC. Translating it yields CASSLVGSGSNEQFF.

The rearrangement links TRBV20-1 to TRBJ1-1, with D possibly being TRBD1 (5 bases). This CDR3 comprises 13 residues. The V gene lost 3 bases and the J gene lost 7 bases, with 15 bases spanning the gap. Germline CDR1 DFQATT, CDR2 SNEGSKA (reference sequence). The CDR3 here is CSARPPDRVEAFF. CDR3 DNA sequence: TGCAGTGCTAGGCCCCCCGACAGAGTTGAAGCTTTCTTT.

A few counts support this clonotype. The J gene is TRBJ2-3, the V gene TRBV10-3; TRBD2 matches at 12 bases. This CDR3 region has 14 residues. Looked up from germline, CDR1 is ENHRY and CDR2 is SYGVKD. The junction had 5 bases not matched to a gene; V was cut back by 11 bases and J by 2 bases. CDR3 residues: CASRTSGDTDTQYF. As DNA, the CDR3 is TGTGCCTCCAGGACTAGCGGGGACACAGATACGCAGTATTTT.

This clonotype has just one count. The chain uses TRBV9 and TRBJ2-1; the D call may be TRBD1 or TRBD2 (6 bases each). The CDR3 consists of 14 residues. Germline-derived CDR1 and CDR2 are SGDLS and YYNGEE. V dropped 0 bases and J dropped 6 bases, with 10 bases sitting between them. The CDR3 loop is CASSVDRGLNEQFF. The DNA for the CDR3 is TGTGCCAGCAGCGTAGACCGGGGGCTCAATGAGCAGTTCTTC. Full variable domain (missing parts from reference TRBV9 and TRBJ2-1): DSGVTQTPKHLITATGQRVTLRCSPRSGDLSVYWYQQSLDQGLQFLIQYYNGEERAKGNILERFSAQQFPDLHSELNLSSLELGDSALYFCASSVDRGLNEQFFGPGTRLTVL.

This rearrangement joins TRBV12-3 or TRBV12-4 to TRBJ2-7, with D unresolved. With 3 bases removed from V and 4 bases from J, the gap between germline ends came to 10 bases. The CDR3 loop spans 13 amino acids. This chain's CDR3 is CASSFGSFYEQYF. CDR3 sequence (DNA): TGTGCCAGCAGTTTTGGCTCATTTTACGAGCAGTACTTC.

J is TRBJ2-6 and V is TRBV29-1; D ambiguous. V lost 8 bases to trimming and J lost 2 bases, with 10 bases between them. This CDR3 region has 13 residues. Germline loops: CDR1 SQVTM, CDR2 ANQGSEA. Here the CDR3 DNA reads TGCAGCTGTTTTGGGACTGGGGCCAACGTCCTGACTTTC. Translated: CSCFGTGANVLTF.

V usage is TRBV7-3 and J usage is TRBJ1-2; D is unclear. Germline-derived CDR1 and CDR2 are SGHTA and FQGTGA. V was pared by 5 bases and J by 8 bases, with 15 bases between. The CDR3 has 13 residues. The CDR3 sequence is CASSRAPVGGYTF. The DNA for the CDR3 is TGTGCCAGCAGCCGCGCTCCGGTGGGGGGCTACACCTTC. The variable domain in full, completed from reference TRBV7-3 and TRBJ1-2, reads GAGVSQTPSNKVTEKGKYVELRCDPISGHTALYWYRQSLGQGPEFLIYFQGTGAADDSGLPNDRFFAVRPEGSVSTLKIQRTERGDSAVYLCASSRAPVGGYTFGSGTRLTVV.

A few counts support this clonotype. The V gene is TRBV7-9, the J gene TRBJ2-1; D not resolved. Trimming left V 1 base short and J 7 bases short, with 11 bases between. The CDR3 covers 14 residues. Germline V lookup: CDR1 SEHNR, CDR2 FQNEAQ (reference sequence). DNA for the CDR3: TGTGCCAGCAGCTTAGTTGATAGTGGGAATGAGCAGTTCTTC. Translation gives CASSLVDSGNEQFF.

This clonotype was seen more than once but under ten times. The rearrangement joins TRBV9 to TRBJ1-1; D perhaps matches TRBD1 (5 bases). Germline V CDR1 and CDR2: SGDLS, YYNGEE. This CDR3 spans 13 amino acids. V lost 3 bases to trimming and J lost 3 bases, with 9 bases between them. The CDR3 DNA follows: TGTGCCAGCAGCGCCAGACAGTACACTGAAGCTTTCTTT. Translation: CASSARQYTEAFF.

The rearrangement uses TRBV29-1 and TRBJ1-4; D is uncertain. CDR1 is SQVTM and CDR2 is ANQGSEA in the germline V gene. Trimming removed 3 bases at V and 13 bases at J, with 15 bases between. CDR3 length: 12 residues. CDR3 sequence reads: CSVEMSGVGLFF. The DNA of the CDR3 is TGCAGCGTTGAGATGTCCGGGGTAGGACTGTTTTTT. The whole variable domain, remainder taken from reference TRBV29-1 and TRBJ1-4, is SAVISQKPSRDICQRGTSLTIQCQVDSQVTMMFWYRQQPGQSLTLIATANQGSEATYESGFVIDKFPISRPNLTFSTLTVSNMSPEDSSIYLCSVEMSGVGLFFGSGTQLSVL.

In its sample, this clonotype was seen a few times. CDR3 sequence: CASSRLGSTNEKLFF. The CDR3 DNA sequence: TGTGCCAGCAGCCGCCTCGGATCAACTAATGAAAAACTGTTTTTT. The chain combines TRBV12-3 or TRBV12-4 with TRBJ1-4; D is uncertain. The CDR3 covers 15 residues. Trimming removed 6 bases from V and 0 bases from J, with 11 bases in between.

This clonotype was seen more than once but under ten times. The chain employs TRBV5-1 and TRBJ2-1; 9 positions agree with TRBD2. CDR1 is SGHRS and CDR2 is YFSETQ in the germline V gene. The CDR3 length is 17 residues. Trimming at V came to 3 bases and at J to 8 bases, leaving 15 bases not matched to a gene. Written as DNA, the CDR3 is TGCGCCAGCAGCTCCGGGACTAGCTGGCCGGTTTTCGATGAGCAGTTCTTC. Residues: CASSSGTSWPVFDEQFF.

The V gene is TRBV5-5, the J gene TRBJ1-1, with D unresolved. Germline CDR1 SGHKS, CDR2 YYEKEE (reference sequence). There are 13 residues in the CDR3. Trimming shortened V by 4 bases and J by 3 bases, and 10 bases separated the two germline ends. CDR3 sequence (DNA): TGTGCCAGCAGCCCGATTAGACACACTGAAGCTTTCTTT. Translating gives CASSPIRHTEAFF.